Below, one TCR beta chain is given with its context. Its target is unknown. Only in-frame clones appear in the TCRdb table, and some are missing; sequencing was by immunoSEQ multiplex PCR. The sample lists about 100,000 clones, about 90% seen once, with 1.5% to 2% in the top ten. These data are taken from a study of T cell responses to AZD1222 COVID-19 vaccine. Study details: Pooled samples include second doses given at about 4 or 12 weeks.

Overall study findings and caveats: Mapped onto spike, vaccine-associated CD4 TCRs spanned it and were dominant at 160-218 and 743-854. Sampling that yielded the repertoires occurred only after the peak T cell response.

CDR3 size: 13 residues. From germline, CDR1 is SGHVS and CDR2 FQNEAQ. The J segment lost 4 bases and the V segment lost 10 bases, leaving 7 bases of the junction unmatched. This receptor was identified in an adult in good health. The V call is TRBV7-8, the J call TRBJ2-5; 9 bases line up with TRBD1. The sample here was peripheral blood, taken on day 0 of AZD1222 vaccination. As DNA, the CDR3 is TGTGCCACCCTCCGGGACAGGGCAGAGACCCAGTACTTC. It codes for CATLRDRAETQYF.